The source of this TCR beta chain is a study of PD-1 blockade in classical Hodgkin lymphoma. Across the study: Nivolumab was administered to patients intravenously at 3 mg/kg every 2 weeks. General study points: What caused the repertoire differences, perhaps disease activity or prior therapy, remains undefined. Before treatment, TCR diversity in newly diagnosed patients was reportedly lower than in healthy donors. It was among complete responders that baseline diversity resembled that of newly diagnosed patients.

Brentuximab vedotin exposure varied, and every patient relapsed after autologous stem cell transplantation. The CDR3 extends over 14 amino acids. V lost 2 bases and J 6 bases, leaving 10 bases between the germline ends. Germline lookup yields CDR1 MNHNS and CDR2 SASEGT. To note about this clone: What it recognizes is unknown.

Profiling relied on immunoSEQ multiplex PCR, and the TCRdb table lists in-frame clones only, not all of them. The table includes some 18,000 clones, roughly 76% detected once. The J gene is TRBJ2-2, the V gene TRBV6-1; D not certain. The source was peripheral blood mononuclear cells (PBMCs), collected at baseline. This clonotype originated in a human donor with classical Hodgkin lymphoma. The CDR3 bases are TGTGCCAGCAGTGAATTGTTGGACGCCGGGGAGCTGTTTTTT. It translates to CASSELLDAGELFF.